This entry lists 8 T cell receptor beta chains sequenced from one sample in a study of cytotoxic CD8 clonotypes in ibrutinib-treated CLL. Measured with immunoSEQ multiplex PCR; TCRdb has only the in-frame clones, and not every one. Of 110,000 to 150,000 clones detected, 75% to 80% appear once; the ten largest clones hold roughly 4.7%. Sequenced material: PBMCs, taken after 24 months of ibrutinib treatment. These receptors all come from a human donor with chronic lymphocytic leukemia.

The CDR3 sequence: CASSADRAAYGYTF. CDR3 coding DNA: TGTGCCAGTAGTGCGGACAGGGCGGCCTATGGCTACACCTTC. The J gene is TRBJ1-2, the V gene TRBV19, with 8 bases lining up with TRBD1. The germline gives CDR1 LNHDA, CDR2 SQIVND (reference sequence). V lost 5 bases to trimming and J lost 4 bases; unmatched junction nucleotides: 6. This CDR3 spans 14 amino acids.

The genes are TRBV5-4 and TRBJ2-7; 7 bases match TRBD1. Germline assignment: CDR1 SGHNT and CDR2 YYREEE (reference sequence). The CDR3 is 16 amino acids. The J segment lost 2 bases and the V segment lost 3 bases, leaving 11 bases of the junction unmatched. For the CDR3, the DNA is TGTGCCAGCAGCTCCGAACACGACCAGGGGGCCTACGAGCAGTACTTC. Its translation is CASSSEHDQGAYEQYF. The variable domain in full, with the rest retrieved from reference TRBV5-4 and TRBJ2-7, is ETGVTQSPTHLIKTRGQQVTLRCSSQSGHNTVSWYQQALGQGPQFIFQYYREEENGRGNFPPRFSGLQFPNYSSELNVNALELDDSALYLCASSSEHDQGAYEQYFGPGTRLTVT.

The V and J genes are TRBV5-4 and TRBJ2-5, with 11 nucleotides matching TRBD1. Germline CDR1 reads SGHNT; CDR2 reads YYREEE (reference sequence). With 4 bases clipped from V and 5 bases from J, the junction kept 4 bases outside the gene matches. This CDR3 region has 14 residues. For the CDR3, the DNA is TGTGCCAGCAGCCCCGGGACAGGGGGGGAGACCCAGTACTTC. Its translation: CASSPGTGGETQYF.

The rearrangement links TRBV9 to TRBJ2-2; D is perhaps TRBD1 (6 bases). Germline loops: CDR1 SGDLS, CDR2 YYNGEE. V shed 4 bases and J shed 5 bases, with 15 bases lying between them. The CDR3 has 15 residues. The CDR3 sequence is CASSPRDIPTGELFF. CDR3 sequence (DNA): TGTGCCAGCAGCCCCCGGGACATCCCAACCGGGGAGCTGTTTTTT.

The CDR3 DNA follows: TGTGCCAGCTGCCGAGGGGGCCCCTATGGCTACACCTTC. This encodes CASCRGGPYGYTF. J is TRBJ1-2 and V is TRBV28; 7 nucleotides align to TRBD1. V lost 8 bases, J lost 4 bases, and 7 bases stayed unmatched. This CDR3 has 13 residues. Germline V gives CDR1 MDHEN, CDR2 SYDVKM.

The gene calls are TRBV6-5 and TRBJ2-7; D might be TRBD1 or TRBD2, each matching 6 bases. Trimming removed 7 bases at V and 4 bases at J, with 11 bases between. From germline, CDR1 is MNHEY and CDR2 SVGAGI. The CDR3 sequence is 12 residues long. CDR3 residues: CASTLGGYEQYF. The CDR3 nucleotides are TGTGCCAGCACCCTAGGGGGGTACGAGCAGTACTTC.

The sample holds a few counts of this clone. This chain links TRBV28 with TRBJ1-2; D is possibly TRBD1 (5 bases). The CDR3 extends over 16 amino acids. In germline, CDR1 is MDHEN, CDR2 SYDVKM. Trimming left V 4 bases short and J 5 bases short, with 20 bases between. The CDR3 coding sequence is TGTGCCAGCAGTTGGAGCGGGGCCCCCGGGGGTTATGGCTACACCTTC. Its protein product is CASSWSGAPGGYGYTF.

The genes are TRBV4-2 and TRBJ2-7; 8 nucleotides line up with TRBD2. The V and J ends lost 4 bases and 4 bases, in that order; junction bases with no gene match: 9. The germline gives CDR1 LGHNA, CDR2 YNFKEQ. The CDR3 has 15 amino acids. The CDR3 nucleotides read TGTGCCAGCAGCCGTACACCGGGACTAGTATACGAGCAGTACTTC. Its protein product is CASSRTPGLVYEQYF.